The TCR beta chain under discussion was sequenced for a study of cytomegalovirus exposure and HLA in healthy donors. Worth noting for this clone: The antigen is unknown.

The PCR made use of 60 Vbeta and 13 Jbeta primers. Measured with immunoSEQ multiplex PCR; TCRdb has only the in-frame clones, and not every one. The data contain 72,000 or so clones, approximately 80% of them singletons. Germline CDR1 is MNHEY and CDR2 is SVGAGI. The length of the CDR3 is 14 residues. V lost 2 bases and J lost 2; bases outside the gene matches: 2. Study results and caveats: An analysis done earlier found most TCR beta V segments productive about 90% or about 30% of the time.

This clonotype was sampled from a man aged 18 to 30 in good health and CMV-seropositive. V is TRBV6-5 and J is TRBJ1-2; 7 positions match TRBD1. The sample taken for sequencing was PBMCs. The CDR3 sequence: CASSYLQGNYGYTF. CDR3 DNA sequence: TGTGCCAGCAGTTACCTACAGGGGAACTATGGCTACACCTTC.